This is a list of T cell receptor beta chains from one sample in a study of control samples from healthy donors and cancer patients. Clones were read by immunoSEQ multiplex PCR, and TCRdb kept only the in-frame ones, dropping some. The data contain approximately 160,000 clones, 80% to 95% of them singletons. Material for sequencing was blood. These receptors were obtained from a woman between 25 and 40 years old in good health. The CDR3 runs from the conserved cysteine through the conserved F or W. The D gene is left open where the match is weak. The size of a clone is reported for some rows only, either as once, few or many, or as a class for expanded clones.

v_call	d_call	clone_size	j_call	cdr3_aa	cdr3_nt
TRBV9	TRBD2	-	TRBJ2-7	CASSVGTSYEQYF	TGTGCCAGCAGCGTAGGGACTAGCTACGAGCAGTACTTC
TRBV5-5	-	-	TRBJ1-6	CASSRGAGRDNSPLHF	TGTGCCAGCAGCCGGGGGGCAGGACGCGATAATTCACCCCTCCACTTT
TRBV9	TRBD1	-	TRBJ2-3	CASSAQGAGGTDTQYF	TGTGCCAGCAGCGCACAGGGGGCTGGCGGCACAGATACGCAGTATTTT
TRBV20-1	-	-	TRBJ1-1	CSASTGRTEAFF	TGCAGTGCCAGTACAGGGCGAACTGAAGCTTTCTTT
TRBV6-5	-	-	TRBJ2-1	CASSYSTGFLNNEQFF	TGTGCCAGCAGTTACTCGACAGGATTTCTAAACAATGAGCAGTTCTTC
TRBV2	-	-	TRBJ2-3	CASSEDTRETSTDTQYF	TGTGCCAGCAGTGAAGACACGCGGGAAACTAGCACAGATACGCAGTATTTT
TRBV29-1	-	-	TRBJ2-7	CSVVSGTPNYEQYF	TGCAGCGTTGTCTCAGGGACGCCAAACTACGAGCAGTACTTC
TRBV29-1	-	-	TRBJ2-3	CSVGVFALTDTQYF	TGCAGCGTTGGTGTATTTGCGCTCACAGATACGCAGTATTTT
TRBV2	-	-	TRBJ2-3	CASSGGVGTDTQYF	TGTGCCAGCAGTGGGGGAGTAGGTACAGATACGCAGTATTTT
TRBV18	-	-	TRBJ1-2	CASSLGQGGYTF	TGTGCCAGCTCACTCGGACAAGGTGGCTACACCTTC
TRBV28	-	-	TRBJ2-7	CASSLGGTKDYEQYF	TGTGCCAGCAGTTTAGGGGGGACAAAAGACTACGAGCAGTACTTC
TRBV12-3/TRBV12-4	-	-	TRBJ1-2	CASSLQTNGYTF	TGTGCCAGCAGCCTCCAGACGAATGGCTACACCTTC
TRBV29-1	TRBD1	-	TRBJ2-3	CSADDRVLDTQYF	TGCAGCGCCGATGACAGGGTTCTAGATACGCAGTATTTT
TRBV6-1	TRBD1	-	TRBJ2-5	CASSETGYQETQYF	TGTGCCAGCAGTGAGACAGGGTACCAAGAGACCCAGTACTTC
TRBV7-9	TRBD1	-	TRBJ1-2	CASSLGHRGLFNYGYTF	TGTGCCAGCAGCTTAGGGCACAGGGGCCTTTTTAACTATGGCTACACCTTC
TRBV29-1	TRBD1	-	TRBJ2-5	CSVEPTGRGETQYF	TGCAGCGTTGAGCCGACAGGGCGCGGCGAGACCCAGTACTTC
TRBV6-4	-	-	TRBJ2-6	CASSPEGSSGANVLTF	TGTGCCAGCAGCCCCGAGGGGAGCTCTGGGGCCAACGTCCTGACTTTC
TRBV28	TRBD1	-	TRBJ1-5	CASSLPRGNQPQHF	TGTGCCAGCAGTTTGCCCAGGGGGAATCAGCCCCAGCATTTT
TRBV9	-	-	TRBJ2-3	CASSVLRGGTQEDTQYF	TGTGCCAGCAGCGTACTAAGGGGCGGTACTCAGGAAGATACGCAGTATTTT
TRBV30	TRBD2	-	TRBJ2-1	CAWSVRALAGGGEQFF	TGTGCCTGGAGTGTAAGGGCACTAGCGGGAGGAGGAGAGCAGTTCTTC
TRBV5-4	TRBD1	-	TRBJ1-1	CASSTGTVMNTEAFF	TGTGCCAGCAGCACAGGGACAGTCATGAACACTGAAGCTTTCTTT
TRBV4-3	TRBD1	-	TRBJ1-4	CASSQGQGPEKLFF	TGCGCCAGCAGCCAAGGACAGGGCCCTGAAAAACTGTTTTTT
TRBV3-1/TRBV3-2	TRBD2	-	TRBJ2-7	CASSQDRVGSGSPSEQYF	TGTGCCAGCAGCCAAGATAGGGTCGGTAGCGGGAGCCCCTCCGAGCAGTACTTC
TRBV6-1	TRBD2	few	TRBJ2-2	CASAEGSLAATGELFF	TGTGCCAGCGCTGAAGGTTCACTAGCGGCGACCGGGGAGCTGTTTTTT
TRBV7-9	-	-	TRBJ2-1	CASSLGTGLDEQFF	TGTGCCAGCAGCTTAGGTACAGGGCTGGATGAGCAGTTCTTC
TRBV24-1	TRBD1	-	TRBJ2-5	CATSDLQIGDREETQYF	TGTGCCACCAGTGATTTGCAAATAGGGGACAGAGAAGAGACCCAGTACTTC
TRBV7-6	TRBD1	-	TRBJ2-5	CASSLVSDRGETQYF	TGTGCCAGCAGCTTAGTCTCGGACAGGGGGGAGACCCAGTACTTC